What follows are 19 T cell receptor beta chains derived from one specimen sequenced in a study of blood T cell repertoires in COVID-19. TCRdb keeps only in-frame clones here, not all; method: immunoSEQ multiplex PCR. The sample lists about 150,000 clones, around 81% seen once, with under 3% in the top ten. Material: peripheral blood. These receptors were obtained from a woman aged 40-49 years with active or convalescent COVID-19.

This rearrangement joins TRBV28 to TRBJ1-1, with D maybe TRBD1 (5 bases). CDR3 length: 15 residues. CDR1 MDHEN and CDR2 SYDVKM come from the germline V gene. Trimming took off 5 bases at V and 2 bases at J, with 15 bases between the two ends. CDR3 in DNA: TGTGCCAGCAGTCTCCCGACAGTGACCAACACTGAAGCTTTCTTT. Translation gives CASSLPTVTNTEAFF.

Here the CDR3 DNA reads TGTGCCAGCAGCTACCCGAGCACTGAAGCTTTCTTT. This codes for CASSYPSTEAFF. The rearrangement links TRBV7-2 to TRBJ1-1; D uncertain. CDR3 length equals 12 residues. Germline V CDR1 and CDR2: SGHTA, FQGNSA. V was pared by 4 bases and J by 4 bases, with 7 bases between.

The chain combines TRBV5-4 with TRBJ1-6, with D tentatively TRBD1 (6 bases). CDR1 and CDR2 from the germline V gene are SGHNT and YYREEE (reference sequence). CDR3 length: 14 amino acids. The V end lost 3 bases, the J end lost 6 bases, and 10 bases lay between the germline ends. This chain's CDR3 is CASSYPDSNSPLHF. DNA of the CDR3: TGTGCCAGCAGCTACCCGGACAGTAATTCACCCCTCCACTTT.

The J gene is TRBJ2-2, the V gene TRBV7-2, with 14 bases aligning to TRBD2. The CDR3 is 18 amino acids. Germline assignment: CDR1 SGHTA and CDR2 FQGNSA. Trimming took 5 bases from V and 5 from J; bases not matched to a gene: 10. The CDR3 here is CASSAPGLAGVGTGELFF. CDR3 in DNA: TGTGCCAGCAGCGCACCGGGACTAGCGGGAGTAGGGACCGGGGAGCTGTTTTTT.

This clone was recorded a few times. The rearrangement links TRBV28 to TRBJ1-1; 9 bases are shared with TRBD1. J lost 4 bases, V lost 4 bases, and 10 bases had no gene match. Per the germline V gene, CDR1 is MDHEN and CDR2 is SYDVKM. CDR3 length: 16 amino acids. The CDR3 here is CASSSLGTGWGTEAFF. CDR3 nucleotides: TGTGCCAGCAGTTCCCTCGGGACAGGGTGGGGCACTGAAGCTTTCTTT.

The J gene is TRBJ2-5, the V gene TRBV3-1 (or the pseudogene TRBV3-2); D gene uncertain. V lost 3 bases and J 8 bases, leaving 10 bases between the germline ends. Germline V gene data show CDR1 as LGHDT and CDR2 as YNNKEL (reference sequence). This CDR3 region has 12 residues. The CDR3 nucleotides are TGTGCCAGCAGCCAGATAATAGATACCCAGTACTTC. Its translation is CASSQIIDTQYF.

In DNA, the CDR3 is TGTGCCAGCAGCCAAGACACGGAACCGGGGAGCAATCAGCCCCAGCATTTT. The encoded protein is CASSQDTEPGSNQPQHF. This chain connects TRBV4-2 to TRBJ1-5, with no clear D. The V gene's germline CDR1 is LGHNA and CDR2 YNFKEQ. Trimming cost V 0 bases and J 1 base, with 13 bases left between them. This CDR3 is built from 17 residues.

The chain uses TRBV7-9 and TRBJ2-7, with 10 bases that match TRBD2. There are 14 residues in the CDR3. With V trimmed by 5 bases and J by 4 bases, 5 bases remained unmatched. CDR1 is SEHNR, CDR2 FQNEAQ, per germline (reference sequence). CDR3 coding DNA: TGTGCCAGCAGCCGCGCGACTAGCGGGTACGAGCAGTACTTC. It encodes CASSRATSGYEQYF.

This sequence joins TRBV2 and TRBJ1-6; 7 bases are shared with TRBD1. Germline loops: CDR1 SNHLY, CDR2 FYNNEI. The CDR3 consists of 14 residues. Unmatched junction bases numbered 5, after V lost 6 bases and J lost 6 bases. CDR3 DNA: TGTGCCAGCAGAGCCGGGACAGCTAATTCACCCCTCCACTTT. As protein: CASRAGTANSPLHF.

The chain links TRBV19 to TRBJ2-2; the D is unclear. Looked up from germline, CDR1 is LNHDA and CDR2 is SQIVND (reference sequence). This CDR3 has 14 residues. Trimming stripped 4 bases from V and 2 bases from J, with 8 bases between. The CDR3 DNA is TGTGCCAGTAGTACCCCCAGTAACACCGGGGAGCTGTTTTTT. Encoded protein: CASSTPSNTGELFF.

The chain has TRBV18 and TRBJ1-1, with D tentatively TRBD1 (5 bases). The CDR3 is made up of 17 amino acids. The germline CDR1 and CDR2 sequences are KGHSH and LQKENI. V was trimmed by 1 base and J by 5 bases, leaving 20 bases between them. The CDR3 sequence: CASSPQGYSKHGTEAFF. In DNA, the CDR3 is TGTGCCAGCTCACCACAGGGGTACAGCAAGCACGGTACTGAAGCTTTCTTT. Looking up the rest from reference TRBV18 and TRBJ1-1 gives the full variable domain: NAGVMQNPRHLVRRRGQEARLRCSPMKGHSHVYWYRQLPEEGLKFMVYLQKENIIDESGMPKERFSAEFPKEGPSILRIQQVVRGDSAAYFCASSPQGYSKHGTEAFFGQGTRLTVV.

This clone showed up just once. This chain links TRBV18 with TRBJ2-1; D is possibly TRBD2 (6 bases). The CDR3 has 16 amino acids. The germline gives CDR1 KGHSH, CDR2 LQKENI. Trimming took off 2 bases at V and 0 bases at J, with 11 bases between the two ends. CDR3 in amino acids: CASSPGGSGSYNEQFF. The CDR3, as DNA: TGTGCCAGCTCACCAGGCGGTAGCGGCTCCTACAATGAGCAGTTCTTC. The entire variable domain, with the rest obtained from reference TRBV18 and TRBJ2-1, is as follows: NAGVMQNPRHLVRRRGQEARLRCSPMKGHSHVYWYRQLPEEGLKFMVYLQKENIIDESGMPKERFSAEFPKEGPSILRIQQVVRGDSAAYFCASSPGGSGSYNEQFFGPGTRLTVL.

This clone was seen a single time. The chain combines TRBV27 with TRBJ1-2, with D maybe TRBD1 (6 bases). Germline CDR1 is MNHEY and CDR2 is SMNVEV (reference sequence). The CDR3 sequence is 14 residues long. V was cut by 5 bases and J by 4 bases, with 14 bases left in between. As DNA, the CDR3 is TGTGCCAGCAGTCCGACGGACAGTCCCTATGGCTACACCTTC. Translated: CASSPTDSPYGYTF.

Worth noting for this clone: At one of its ends the junction is not consistent with the germline gene, which may arise from a read error. The rearrangement links TRBV19 to TRBJ1-1; no definite D call. Germline-derived CDR1 and CDR2 are LNHDA and SQIVND (reference sequence). The CDR3 covers 16 residues. The CDR3 here is CASSIGRRARRTEAFF. Here the CDR3 DNA reads TGTGCCAGTAGTATAGGGAGGCGGGCAAGGCGGACTGAAGCCTTCTTT.

This chain connects TRBV30 to TRBJ2-2; D may be TRBD1 (6 bases). V lost 3 bases, J lost 3 bases, and 14 bases lay in between. Per the germline V gene, CDR1 is GTSNPN and CDR2 is SVGIG (reference sequence). The CDR3 has 15 residues. Here the CDR3 reads CAWSRGGRDTGELFF. The CDR3 DNA reads TGTGCCTGGAGCCGAGGGGGTCGTGACACCGGGGAGCTGTTTTTT.

V and J are TRBV28 and TRBJ1-1; D not resolved. CDR1 is MDHEN and CDR2 is SYDVKM in the germline V gene. Trimming took 3 bases from V and 3 from J, leaving 11 bases between them. The CDR3 runs to 14 residues. CDR3 amino acids: CASSFGGIDTEAFF. The CDR3 region has the DNA TGTGCCAGCAGTTTTGGCGGGATTGACACTGAAGCTTTCTTT.

There are a few counts of this clone. This chain links TRBV28 with TRBJ2-3; D not certain. The CDR3 contains 18 residues. Trimming cost V 4 bases and J 2 bases, with 22 bases left between them. The V gene's germline CDR1 is MDHEN and CDR2 SYDVKM. The CDR3 DNA is TGTGCCAGCAGTTCCGACACCATTACGGAAACCCCCACAGATACGCAGTATTTT. It translates to CASSSDTITETPTDTQYF.

The DNA for the CDR3 is TGTGCCAGCAGCTCCTCTAGCGGGGCCTCCTACAATGAGCAGTTCTTC. Translation gives CASSSSSGASYNEQFF. The gene calls are TRBV7-8 and TRBJ2-1; TRBD2 matches at 9 bases. Looked up from germline, CDR1 is SGHVS and CDR2 is FQNEAQ. Germline trimming cut 4 bases from V and 0 bases from J; bases unmatched to any gene: 4. CDR3 length: 16 amino acids.

The chain carries TRBV24-1 and TRBJ2-7; 8 positions agree with TRBD1. V dropped 3 bases and J dropped 7; count of bases not matched to a gene: 13. The CDR3 covers 16 residues. Germline lookup yields CDR1 KGHDR and CDR2 SFDVKD. CDR3 sequence: CATSDQTPTGEYEQYF. The CDR3 region has the DNA TGTGCCACCAGTGATCAAACCCCGACAGGGGAATATGAGCAGTACTTC.